This T cell receptor beta chain comes out of a study of T-cell memory formation after mild COVID-19 (dated by TCRdb to about 2021). About the full investigation: TCR sequence clusters from the two donors were found to be largely donor specific. In a couple of donors, T-cell clones that expanded and contracted after mild COVID-19 were followed by sequencing TCRalpha and TCRbeta repertoires longitudinally. Two young, previously healthy adult volunteers, one female and one male, were included in the cohort.

Regarding this clonotype: Its specific antigen is unknown. No base-level quality is on record; no much larger clone is a single base apart.

The full study reports these points: Some responding clones were found in pre-infection memory, which suggests that pre-existing cross-reactive memory T cells took part in the SARS-CoV-2 response. SARS-CoV-2 specificity of the second-wave clones peaking on day 37 was not confirmed. Contracting CD4+ clones were located mainly in the CM and EM memory subsets, whereas CD8+ clones were found to be enriched in EMRA. The study included only a couple of mild cases, and larger cohorts that include severe cases with pre-infection samples were judged to be necessary. Clones that contracted from day 15 to 85 showed balanced CD4/CD8 phenotypes, whereas a second wave of clones that expanded from day 15 to 37 leaned towards CD4+.

The sequencer listed for this sample is Illumina NovaSeq 6000. TCRalpha and TCRbeta cDNA libraries were constructed by 5'RACE with constant-segment primers, with sample barcodes and unique molecular identifiers being introduced. Trizol reagent was used to extract RNA from every sample. Amplification of the libraries took two PCR steps, and the second step added a second sample barcode plus Illumina TruSeq adapters. Sequencing of libraries was performed on an Illumina NovaSeq with 2 x 150 bp paired-end reads. As for how the authors treated the data: Demultiplexing of reads and collapsing into UMI-guided consensus sequences were performed with migec v1.2.7. Using mixcr v2.1.11, UMI consensuses were aligned to TRA and TRB V and J templates and then assembled into clonotypes. A clonotype was counted as expanded or contracted only if both edgeR and NoisET called the change significant, with noise models trained on biological replicates. For edgeR calls, the cutoffs were a false discovery rate-adjusted p below 0.01 and a log2 fold-change threshold of 1. As an exploratory analysis of dynamics, max-normalized trajectories of the 1000 most abundant clonotypes were examined with PCA combined with hierarchical clustering. The CD4 or CD8 phenotype of responding clones was assigned using the separately sequenced CD4+ and CD8+ repertoires. TCRdb reran the public reads through fastp at Q25 and MiXCR, keeping productive beta chains. Under each unique CDR3 protein, matching rows form one entry showing the most common genes and DNA. TCRdb's processing, not the authors', yielded these V and J calls. This sample holds roughly 51,000 distinct CDR3 sequences; around 7.2% were observed only once. Approximately 1.5% of the sample goes to the ten largest clones.

PBMCs were isolated by Ficoll-Paque density gradient centrifugation. CDR1 is given as SNHLY and CDR2 as FYNNEI, both from the germline V gene. After removal of 3 bases from V and 3 bases from J, the junction retains 3 bases not matched to a gene. The CDR3 sequence holds 14 residues, the cysteine and valine included. Only the CDR3 DNA is retained, 42 bases long and in frame from the first base. The clonotype comes from a man younger than 30 who had mild COVID-19 (a few samples of this study predate the infection). The sample titles of this study are shuffled in the database, so cell type and time point are left out; the donor was told from shared clones. The chain couples TRBV2 to TRBJ2-7, with 9 junctional bases fitting TRBD2. The sequenced material came from PBMCs or a T cell subset sorted from them (not recorded which). CDR3 loop: CASSEAAGGYEQYV. The DNA is as follows: TGTGCCAGCAGTGAGGCAGCGGGGGGCTACGAGCAGTACGTC.